Detailed here is one T cell receptor beta chain. The data derive from a study of shared clonotypes between healthy human individuals. The assay was immunoSEQ multiplex PCR, and TCRdb's table has in-frame clones only and misses some. The data contain about 470,000 clones, 75% to 85% of them singletons. Per germline, CDR1 KGHSH and CDR2 LQKENI. V gave up 1 base and J gave up 2 bases, with 12 bases separating them. There are 15 residues in the CDR3. V is TRBV18 and J is TRBJ2-7; no reliable D call. Sample: PBMCs. The clonotype originates from a woman in her thirties or forties in good health. Some clones in this sample may be carry-over from other donors' samples. The CDR3, as DNA: TGTGCCAGCTCACCACGGGCAGCGCTAACCTACGAGCAGTACTTC. This encodes CASSPRAALTYEQYF.